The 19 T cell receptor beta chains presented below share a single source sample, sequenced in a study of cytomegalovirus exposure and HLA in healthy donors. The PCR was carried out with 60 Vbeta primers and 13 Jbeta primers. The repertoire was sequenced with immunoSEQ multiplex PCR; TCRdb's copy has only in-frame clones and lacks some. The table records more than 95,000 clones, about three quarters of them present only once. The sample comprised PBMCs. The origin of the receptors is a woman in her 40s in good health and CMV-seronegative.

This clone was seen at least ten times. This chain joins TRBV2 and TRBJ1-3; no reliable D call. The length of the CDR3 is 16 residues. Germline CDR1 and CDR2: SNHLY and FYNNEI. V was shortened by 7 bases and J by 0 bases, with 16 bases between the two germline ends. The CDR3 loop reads CASNVGSENSGNTIYF. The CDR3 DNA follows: TGTGCCAGCAATGTGGGGAGTGAGAACTCTGGAAACACCATATATTTT. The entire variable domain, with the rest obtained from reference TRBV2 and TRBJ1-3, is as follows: EPEVTQTPSHQVTQMGQEVILRCVPISNHLYFYWYRQILGQKVEFLVSFYNNEISEKSEIFDDQFSVERPDGSNFTLKIRSTKLEDSAMYFCASNVGSENSGNTIYFGEGSWLTVV.

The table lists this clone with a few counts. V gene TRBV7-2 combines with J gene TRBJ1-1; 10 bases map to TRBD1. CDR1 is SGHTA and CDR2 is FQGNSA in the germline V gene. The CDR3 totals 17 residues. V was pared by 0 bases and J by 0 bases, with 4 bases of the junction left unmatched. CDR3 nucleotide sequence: TGTGCCAGCAGCTTAGCCATGGGACAGGGGATGAACACTGAAGCTTTCTTT. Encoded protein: CASSLAMGQGMNTEAFF.

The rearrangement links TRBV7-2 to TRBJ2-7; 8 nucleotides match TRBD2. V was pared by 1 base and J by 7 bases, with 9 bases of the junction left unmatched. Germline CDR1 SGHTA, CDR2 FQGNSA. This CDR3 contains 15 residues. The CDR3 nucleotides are TGTGCCAGCAGCTTAGTTAGCGGGGCCCTAGGTGAGCAGTACTTC. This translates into CASSLVSGALGEQYF.

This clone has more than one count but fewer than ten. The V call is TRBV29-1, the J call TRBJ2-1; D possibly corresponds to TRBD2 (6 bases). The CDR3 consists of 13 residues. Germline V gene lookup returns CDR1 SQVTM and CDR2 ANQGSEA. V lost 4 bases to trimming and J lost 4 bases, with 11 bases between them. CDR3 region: CSVALSGYNEQFF. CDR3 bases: TGCAGCGTTGCCCTTAGCGGATACAATGAGCAGTTCTTC.

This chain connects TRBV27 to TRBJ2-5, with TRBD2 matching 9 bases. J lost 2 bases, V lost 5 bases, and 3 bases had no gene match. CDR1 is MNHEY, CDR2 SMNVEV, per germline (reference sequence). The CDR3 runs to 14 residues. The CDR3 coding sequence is TGTGCCAGCAGTACCCTAGCGGGGCAAGAGACCCAGTACTTC. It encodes CASSTLAGQETQYF.

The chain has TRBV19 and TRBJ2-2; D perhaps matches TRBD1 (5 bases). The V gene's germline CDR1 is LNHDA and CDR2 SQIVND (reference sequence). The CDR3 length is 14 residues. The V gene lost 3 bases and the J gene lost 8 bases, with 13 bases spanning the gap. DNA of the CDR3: TGTGCCAGTAGTATCCGGTTCCCAGGGGGGGAGCTGTTTTTT. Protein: CASSIRFPGGELFF.

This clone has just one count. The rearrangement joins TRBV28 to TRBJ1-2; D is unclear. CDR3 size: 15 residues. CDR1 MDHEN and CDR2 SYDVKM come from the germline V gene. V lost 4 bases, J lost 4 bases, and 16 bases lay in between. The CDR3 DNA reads TGTGCCAGCAGTTCCTTCCCGAGGGTCAGCTATGGCTACACCTTC. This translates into CASSSFPRVSYGYTF.

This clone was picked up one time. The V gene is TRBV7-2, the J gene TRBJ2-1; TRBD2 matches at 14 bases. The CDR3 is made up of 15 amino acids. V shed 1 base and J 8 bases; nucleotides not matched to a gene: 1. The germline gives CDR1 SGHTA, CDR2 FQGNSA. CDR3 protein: CASSLGLAGGYEQFF. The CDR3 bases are TGTGCCAGCAGCTTAGGACTAGCGGGAGGGTATGAGCAGTTCTTC.

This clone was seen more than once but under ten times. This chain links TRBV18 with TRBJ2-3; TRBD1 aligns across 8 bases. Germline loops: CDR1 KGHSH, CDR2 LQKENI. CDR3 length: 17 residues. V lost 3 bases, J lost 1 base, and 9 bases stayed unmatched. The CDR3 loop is CASSPPTGGFGTDTQYF. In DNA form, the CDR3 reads TGTGCCAGCTCACCCCCTACAGGGGGATTTGGCACAGATACGCAGTATTTT.

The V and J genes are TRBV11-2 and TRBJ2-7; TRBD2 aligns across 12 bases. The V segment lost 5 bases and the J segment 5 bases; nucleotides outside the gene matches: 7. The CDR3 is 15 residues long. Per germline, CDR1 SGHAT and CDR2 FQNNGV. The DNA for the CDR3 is TGTGCCAGCAGCCAACGACTAGCGGGAGTCAACGAGCAGTACTTC. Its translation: CASSQRLAGVNEQYF.

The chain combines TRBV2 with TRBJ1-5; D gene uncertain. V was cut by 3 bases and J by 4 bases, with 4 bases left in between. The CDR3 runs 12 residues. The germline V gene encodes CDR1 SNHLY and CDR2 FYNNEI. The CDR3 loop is CASSELNQPQHF. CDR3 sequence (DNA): TGTGCCAGCAGTGAGTTAAATCAGCCCCAGCATTTT. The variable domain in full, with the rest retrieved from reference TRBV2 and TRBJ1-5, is EPEVTQTPSHQVTQMGQEVILRCVPISNHLYFYWYRQILGQKVEFLVSFYNNEISEKSEIFDDQFSVERPDGSNFTLKIRSTKLEDSAMYFCASSELNQPQHFGDGTRLSIL.

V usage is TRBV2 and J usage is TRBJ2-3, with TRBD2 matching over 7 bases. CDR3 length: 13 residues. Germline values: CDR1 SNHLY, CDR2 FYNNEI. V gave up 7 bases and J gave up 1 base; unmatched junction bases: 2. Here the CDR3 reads CASKLAGTDTQYF. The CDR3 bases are TGTGCCAGCAAGCTAGCGGGCACAGATACGCAGTATTTT.

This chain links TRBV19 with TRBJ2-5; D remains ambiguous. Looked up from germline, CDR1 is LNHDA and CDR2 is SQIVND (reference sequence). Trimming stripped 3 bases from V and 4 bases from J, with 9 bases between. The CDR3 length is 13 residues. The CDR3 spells CASSIPAAETQYF. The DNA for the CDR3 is TGTGCCAGTAGTATTCCGGCGGCAGAGACCCAGTACTTC.

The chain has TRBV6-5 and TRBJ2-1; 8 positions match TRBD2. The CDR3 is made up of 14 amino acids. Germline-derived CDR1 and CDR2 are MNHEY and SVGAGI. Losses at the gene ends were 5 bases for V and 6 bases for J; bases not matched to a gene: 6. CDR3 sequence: CASSTRLAGNEQFF. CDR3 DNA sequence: TGTGCCAGCAGTACACGCCTAGCGGGCAATGAGCAGTTCTTC.

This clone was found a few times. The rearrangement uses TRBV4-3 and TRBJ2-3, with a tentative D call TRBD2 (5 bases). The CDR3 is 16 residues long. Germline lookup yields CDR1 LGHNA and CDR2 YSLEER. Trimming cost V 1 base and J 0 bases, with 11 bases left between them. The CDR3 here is CASSQGRTGSTDTQYF. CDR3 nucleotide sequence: TGCGCCAGCAGCCAAGGGAGGACGGGTAGCACAGATACGCAGTATTTT.

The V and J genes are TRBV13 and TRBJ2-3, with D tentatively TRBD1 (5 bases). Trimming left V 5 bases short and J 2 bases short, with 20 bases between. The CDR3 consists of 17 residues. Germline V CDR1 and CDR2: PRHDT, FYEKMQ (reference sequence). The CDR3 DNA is TGTGCCAGCAGCCCCTCAGGATGGCAGGGAAACACAGATACGCAGTATTTT. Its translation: CASSPSGWQGNTDTQYF.

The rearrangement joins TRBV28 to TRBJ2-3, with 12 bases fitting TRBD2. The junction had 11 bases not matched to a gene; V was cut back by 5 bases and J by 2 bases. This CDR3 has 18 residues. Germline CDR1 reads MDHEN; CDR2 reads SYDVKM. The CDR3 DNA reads TGTGCCAGCAGTGGGGATCCTCTAGCGGGAGGGTTCACAGATACGCAGTATTTT. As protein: CASSGDPLAGGFTDTQYF.

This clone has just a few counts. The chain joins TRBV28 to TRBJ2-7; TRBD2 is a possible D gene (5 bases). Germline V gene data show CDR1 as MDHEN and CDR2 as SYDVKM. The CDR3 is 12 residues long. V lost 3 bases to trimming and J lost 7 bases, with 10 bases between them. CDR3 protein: CASSFEGPEQYF. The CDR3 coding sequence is TGTGCCAGCAGTTTTGAGGGTCCGGAGCAGTACTTC.

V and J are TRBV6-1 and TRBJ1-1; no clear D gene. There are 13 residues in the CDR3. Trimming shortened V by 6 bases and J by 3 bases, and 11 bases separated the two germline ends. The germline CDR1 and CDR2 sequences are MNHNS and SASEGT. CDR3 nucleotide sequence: TGTGCCAGCAGGGAGGATGTGGACACTGAAGCTTTCTTT. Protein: CASREDVDTEAFF.